This T cell receptor beta chain comes out of a study of blood T cell repertoires in COVID-19. As for the study in general: Samples came from the United States, Italy and Spain, spanning acute and convalescent COVID-19. Sources were T cells, B-cell-depleted T cells, or PBMCs; the material itself was cDNA or gDNA.

J lost 4 bases, V lost 3 bases, and 4 bases had no gene match. In germline, CDR1 is MNHEY, CDR2 SMNVEV (reference sequence). CDR3 size: 15 residues. Original analysis: Amplification from reference gene primers served as the basis for estimated nucleated cell counts. Produced via immunoSEQ multiplex PCR; TCRdb's table is partial and in-frame only. V and J calls and clone size follow that table, whereas D and trimming were derived from the DNA. The profile shows roughly 200,000 clones, over 75% of them singletons. The TCR sequence derives from a woman at least 80 years old with active or convalescent COVID-19. V usage is TRBV27 and J usage is TRBJ2-7, with 12 bases matching TRBD2. Sequenced: peripheral blood. CDR3 protein: CASSFLAGGHYEQYF. CDR3 nucleotides: TGTGCCAGCAGTTTTCTAGCGGGGGGGCATTACGAGCAGTACTTC.